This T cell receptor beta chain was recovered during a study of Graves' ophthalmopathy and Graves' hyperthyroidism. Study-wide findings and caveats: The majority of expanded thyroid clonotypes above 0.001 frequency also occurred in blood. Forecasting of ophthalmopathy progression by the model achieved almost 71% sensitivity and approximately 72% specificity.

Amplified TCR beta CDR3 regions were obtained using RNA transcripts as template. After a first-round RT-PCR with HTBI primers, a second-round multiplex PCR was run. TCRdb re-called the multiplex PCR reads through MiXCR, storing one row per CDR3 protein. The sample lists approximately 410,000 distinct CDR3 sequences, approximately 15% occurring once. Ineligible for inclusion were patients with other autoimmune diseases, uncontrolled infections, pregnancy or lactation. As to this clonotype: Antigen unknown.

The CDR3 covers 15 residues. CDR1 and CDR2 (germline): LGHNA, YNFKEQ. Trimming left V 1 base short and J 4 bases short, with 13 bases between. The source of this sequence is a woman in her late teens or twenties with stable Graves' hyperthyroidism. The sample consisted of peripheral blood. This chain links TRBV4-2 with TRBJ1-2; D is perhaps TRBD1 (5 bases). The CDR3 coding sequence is TGTGCCAGCAGCCAAGGGTTCCAGGGAGGCTATGGCTACACCTTC. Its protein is CASSQGFQGGYGYTF.